This TCR beta chain was observed in a study of cytomegalovirus exposure and HLA in healthy donors. Whole-study context: T cells numbering about 200 million yielded more than 100 million unique TCR beta sequences in an earlier analysis.

This CDR3 comprises 11 residues. Study conclusions and caveats: Among TCR sequences, most were rare, though some public TCRs appeared in many donors.

PCR was performed using 60 Vbeta and 13 Jbeta primers. Assay used: immunoSEQ multiplex PCR; TCRdb lists only in-frame clones, some missing. The table has roughly 100,000 clones, approximately 80% seen once. As concerns this clone: No antigen is known for it.

The sample comprised PBMCs. The rearrangement links TRBV21-1 to TRBJ2-7; TRBD1 is taken as the D call from the table, unchecked against the DNA. TRBV21-1 is an annotated pseudogene. The receptor was derived from a woman between 40 and 50 years old in good health and CMV-seronegative. In DNA form, the CDR3 reads TGTGCCAGCAGGGCAGACTACGAGCAGTACTTC. This sequence encodes CASRADYEQYF.